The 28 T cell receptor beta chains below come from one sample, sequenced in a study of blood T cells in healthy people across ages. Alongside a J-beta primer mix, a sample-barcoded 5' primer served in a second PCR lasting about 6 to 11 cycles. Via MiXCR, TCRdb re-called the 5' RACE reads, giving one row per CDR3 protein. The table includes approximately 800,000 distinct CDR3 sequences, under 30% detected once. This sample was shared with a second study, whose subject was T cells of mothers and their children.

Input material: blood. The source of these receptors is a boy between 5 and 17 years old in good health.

This CDR3 is CASSLVGQGADTQYF. CDR3 nucleotide sequence: TGTGCCAGCAGCTTAGTCGGGCAGGGTGCAGATACGCAGTATTTT. The chain carries TRBV7-3 and TRBJ2-3; a weak D match, TRBD1 (5 bases). This CDR3 contains 15 residues. Germline V lookup: CDR1 SGHTA, CDR2 FQGTGA. Trimming cost V 2 bases and J 4 bases, with 13 bases left between them. Filled out from reference TRBV7-3 and TRBJ2-3, the complete variable domain reads GAGVSQTPSNKVTEKGKYVELRCDPISGHTALYWYRQSLGQGPEFLIYFQGTGAADDSGLPNDRFFAVRPEGSVSTLKIQRTERGDSAVYLCASSLVGQGADTQYFGPGTRLTVL.

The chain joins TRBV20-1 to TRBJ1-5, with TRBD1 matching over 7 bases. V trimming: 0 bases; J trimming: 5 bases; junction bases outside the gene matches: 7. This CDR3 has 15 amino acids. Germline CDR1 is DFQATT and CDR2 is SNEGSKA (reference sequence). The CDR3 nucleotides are TGCAGTGCTAGAGATCTGGGCAGGGGGGATCAGCCCCAGCATTTT. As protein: CSARDLGRGDQPQHF.

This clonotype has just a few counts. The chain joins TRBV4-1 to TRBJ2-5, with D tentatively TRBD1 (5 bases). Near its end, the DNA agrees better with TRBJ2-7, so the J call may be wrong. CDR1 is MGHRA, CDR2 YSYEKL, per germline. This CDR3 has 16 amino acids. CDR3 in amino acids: CASSPSMAGQSYEQYF. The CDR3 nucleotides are TGCGCCAGCAGCCCTTCTATGGCAGGACAATCCTACGAGCAGTACTTC.

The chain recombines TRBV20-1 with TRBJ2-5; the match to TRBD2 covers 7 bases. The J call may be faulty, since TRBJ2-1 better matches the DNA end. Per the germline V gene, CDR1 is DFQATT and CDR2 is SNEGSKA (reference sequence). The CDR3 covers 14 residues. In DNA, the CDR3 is TGCAGTGCTAGCCCCGGGGGGAACTACAATGAGCAGTTCTTC. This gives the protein CSASPGGNYNEQFF.

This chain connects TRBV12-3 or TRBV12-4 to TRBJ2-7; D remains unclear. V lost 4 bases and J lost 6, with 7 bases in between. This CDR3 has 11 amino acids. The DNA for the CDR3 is TGTGCCAGCAGTTCCCCTGGCGAGCAGTACTTC. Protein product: CASSSPGEQYF.

In DNA form, the CDR3 reads TGTGCCAGCAGTCCAGATGCCCGGGGAGAGACCCAGTACTTC. Protein product: CASSPDARGETQYF. This chain connects TRBV28 to TRBJ2-5; tentatively, D is TRBD2 (5 bases). V dropped 5 bases and J dropped 4 bases, with 14 bases sitting between them. The V gene's germline CDR1 is MDHEN and CDR2 SYDVKM. The CDR3 totals 14 residues.

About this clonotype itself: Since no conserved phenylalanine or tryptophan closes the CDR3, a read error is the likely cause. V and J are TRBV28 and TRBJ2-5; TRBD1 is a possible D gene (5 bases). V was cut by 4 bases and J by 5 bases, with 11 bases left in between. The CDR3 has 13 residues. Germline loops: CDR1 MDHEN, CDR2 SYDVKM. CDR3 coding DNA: TGTGCCAGCAGTTCCAGGGTTCAGGAGACCCAGTACCTC. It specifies CASSSRVQETQYL.

The CDR3 sequence is CATGTGGTDTQYF. Written as DNA, the CDR3 is TGTGCCACCGGGACAGGGGGCACAGATACGCAGTATTTT. The chain joins TRBV24-1 to TRBJ2-3, with 10 positions matching TRBD1. The CDR3 totals 13 residues. The germline gives CDR1 KGHDR, CDR2 SFDVKD. Trimming cost V 9 bases and J 1 base; bases outside gene matches: 0.

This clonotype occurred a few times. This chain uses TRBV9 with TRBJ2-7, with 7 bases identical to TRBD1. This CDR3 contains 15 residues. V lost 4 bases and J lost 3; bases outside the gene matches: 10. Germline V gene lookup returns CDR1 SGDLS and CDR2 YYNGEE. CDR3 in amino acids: CASSPRDSPYYEQYF. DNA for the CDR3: TGTGCCAGCAGCCCCAGGGACAGCCCTTACTACGAGCAGTACTTC.

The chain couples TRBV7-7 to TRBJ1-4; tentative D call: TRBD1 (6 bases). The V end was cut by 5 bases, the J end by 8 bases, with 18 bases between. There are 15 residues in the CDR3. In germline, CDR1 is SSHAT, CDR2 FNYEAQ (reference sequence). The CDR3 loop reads CASSPTGTRGEKLFF. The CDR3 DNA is TGTGCCAGCAGCCCAACCGGGACAAGGGGCGAAAAACTGTTTTTT.

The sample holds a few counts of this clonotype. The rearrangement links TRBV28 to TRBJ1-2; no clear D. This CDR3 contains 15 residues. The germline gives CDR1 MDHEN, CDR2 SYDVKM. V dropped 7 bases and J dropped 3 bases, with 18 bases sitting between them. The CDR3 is CASTENGVSYYGYTF. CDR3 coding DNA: TGTGCCAGCACTGAGAACGGGGTTTCTTACTATGGCTACACCTTC.

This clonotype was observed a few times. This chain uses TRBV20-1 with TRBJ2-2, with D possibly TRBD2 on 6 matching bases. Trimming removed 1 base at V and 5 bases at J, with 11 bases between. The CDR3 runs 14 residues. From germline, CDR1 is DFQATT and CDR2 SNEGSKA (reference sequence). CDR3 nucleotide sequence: TGCAGTGCTAGAGGCCAGGGAGGAACCGGGGAGCTGTTTTTT. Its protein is CSARGQGGTGELFF.

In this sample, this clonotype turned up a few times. CDR3 amino acids: CASSTSGGLETQYF. The CDR3 DNA reads TGTGCCAGCAGCACTAGCGGGGGGTTGGAGACCCAGTACTTC. The rearrangement links TRBV28 to TRBJ2-5, with 12 bases identical to TRBD2. V lost 6 bases and J lost 5; bases outside the gene matches: 4. Germline V gives CDR1 MDHEN, CDR2 SYDVKM. CDR3 length: 14 amino acids. Drawing the rest from reference TRBV28 and TRBJ2-5, the complete variable domain is DVKVTQSSRYLVKRTGEKVFLECVQDMDHENMFWYRQDPGLGLRLIYFSYDVKMKEKGDIPEGYSVSREKKERFSLILESASTNQTSMYLCASSTSGGLETQYFGPGTRLLVL.

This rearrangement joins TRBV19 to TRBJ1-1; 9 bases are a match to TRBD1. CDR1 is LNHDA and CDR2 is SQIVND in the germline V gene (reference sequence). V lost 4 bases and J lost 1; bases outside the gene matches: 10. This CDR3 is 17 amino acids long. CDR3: CASSNPDRGISNTEAFF. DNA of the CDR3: TGTGCCAGTAGTAACCCGGACAGGGGAATTTCGAACACTGAAGCTTTCTTT.

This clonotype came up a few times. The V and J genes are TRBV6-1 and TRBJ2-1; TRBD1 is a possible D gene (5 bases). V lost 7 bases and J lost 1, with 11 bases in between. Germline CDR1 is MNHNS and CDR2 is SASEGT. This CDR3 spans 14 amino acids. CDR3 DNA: TGTGCCAGCACTTGGACAAATTCCTACAATGAGCAGTTCTTC. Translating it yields CASTWTNSYNEQFF.

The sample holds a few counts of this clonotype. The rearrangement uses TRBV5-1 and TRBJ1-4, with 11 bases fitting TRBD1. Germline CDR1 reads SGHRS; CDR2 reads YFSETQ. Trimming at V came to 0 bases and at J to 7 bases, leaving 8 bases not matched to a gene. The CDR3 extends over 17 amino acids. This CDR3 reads CASSLGPPGQGVEKLFF. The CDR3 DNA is TGCGCCAGCAGCTTGGGACCTCCGGGACAGGGGGTTGAAAAACTGTTTTTT.

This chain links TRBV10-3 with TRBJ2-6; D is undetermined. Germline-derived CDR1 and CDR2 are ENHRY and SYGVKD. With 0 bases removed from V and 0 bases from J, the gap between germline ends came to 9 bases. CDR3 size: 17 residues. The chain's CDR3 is CAISESKIRSGANVLTF. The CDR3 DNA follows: TGTGCCATCAGTGAGTCGAAGATCCGCTCTGGGGCCAACGTCCTGACTTTC.

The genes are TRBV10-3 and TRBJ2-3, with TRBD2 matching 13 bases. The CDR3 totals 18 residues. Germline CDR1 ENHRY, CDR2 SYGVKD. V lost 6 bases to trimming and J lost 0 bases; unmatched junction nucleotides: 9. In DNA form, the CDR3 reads TGTGCCATCAGCTCCGGGACTAGCGGGGCGTTTAGCACAGATACGCAGTATTTT. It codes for CAISSGTSGAFSTDTQYF.

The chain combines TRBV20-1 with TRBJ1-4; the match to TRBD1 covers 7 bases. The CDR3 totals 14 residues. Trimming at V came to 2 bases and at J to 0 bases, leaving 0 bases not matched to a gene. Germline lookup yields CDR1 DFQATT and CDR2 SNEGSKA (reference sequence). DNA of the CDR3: TGCAGTGCTAGACAGGGGGCAACTAATGAAAAACTGTTTTTT. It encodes CSARQGATNEKLFF.

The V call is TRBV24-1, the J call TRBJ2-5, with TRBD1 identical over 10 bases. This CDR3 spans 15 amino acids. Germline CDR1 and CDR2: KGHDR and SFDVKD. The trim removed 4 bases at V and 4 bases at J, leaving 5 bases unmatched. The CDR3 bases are TGTGCCACCAGTGAAACCGGGACAGGGGTAGAGACCCAGTACTTC. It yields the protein CATSETGTGVETQYF.

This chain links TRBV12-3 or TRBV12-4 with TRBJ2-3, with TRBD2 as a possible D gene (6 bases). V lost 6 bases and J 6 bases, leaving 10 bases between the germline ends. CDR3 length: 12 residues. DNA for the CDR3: TGTGCCAGCAGCCCCGCGGGGGATACGCAGTATTTT. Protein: CASSPAGDTQYF.

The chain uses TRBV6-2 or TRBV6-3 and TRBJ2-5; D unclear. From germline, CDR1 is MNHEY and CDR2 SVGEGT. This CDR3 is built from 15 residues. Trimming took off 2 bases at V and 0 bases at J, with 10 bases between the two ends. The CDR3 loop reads CASSYPSGNQETQYF. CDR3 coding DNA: TGTGCCAGCAGTTACCCGAGTGGGAACCAAGAGACCCAGTACTTC.

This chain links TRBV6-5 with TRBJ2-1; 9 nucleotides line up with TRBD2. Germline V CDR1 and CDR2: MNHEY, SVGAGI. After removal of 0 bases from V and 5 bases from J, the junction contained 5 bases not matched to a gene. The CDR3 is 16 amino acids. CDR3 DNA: TGTGCCAGCAGTTACTCGGGTAGCGGGGGTGACAATGAGCAGTTCTTC. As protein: CASSYSGSGGDNEQFF.

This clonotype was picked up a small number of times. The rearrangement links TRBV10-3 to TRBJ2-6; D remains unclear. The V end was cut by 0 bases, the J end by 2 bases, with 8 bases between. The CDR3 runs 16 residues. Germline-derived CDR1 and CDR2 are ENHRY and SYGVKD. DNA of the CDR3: TGTGCCATCAGTGAGTCATGGCCAGCTGGGGCCAACGTCCTGACTTTC. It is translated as CAISESWPAGANVLTF.

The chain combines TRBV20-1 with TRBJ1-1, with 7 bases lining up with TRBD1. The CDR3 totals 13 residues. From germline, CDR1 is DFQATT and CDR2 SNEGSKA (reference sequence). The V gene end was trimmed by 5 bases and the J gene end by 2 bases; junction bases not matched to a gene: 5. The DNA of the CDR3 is TGCAGTGCTTACAGACAGGGAAACACTGAAGCTTTCTTT. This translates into CSAYRQGNTEAFF.

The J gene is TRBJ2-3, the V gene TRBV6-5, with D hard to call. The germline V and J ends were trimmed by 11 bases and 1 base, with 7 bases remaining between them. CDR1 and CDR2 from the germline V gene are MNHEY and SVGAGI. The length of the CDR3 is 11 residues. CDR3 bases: TGTGCCCAAAGATGCACAGATACGCAGTATTTT. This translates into CAQRCTDTQYF.

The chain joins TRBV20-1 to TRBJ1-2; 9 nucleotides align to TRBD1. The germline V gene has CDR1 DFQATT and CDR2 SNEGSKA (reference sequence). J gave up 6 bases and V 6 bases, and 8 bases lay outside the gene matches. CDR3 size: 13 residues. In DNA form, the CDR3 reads TGCAGTGCAAGCCCCACAGGGGGCGATGGCTACACCTTC. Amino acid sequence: CSASPTGGDGYTF.

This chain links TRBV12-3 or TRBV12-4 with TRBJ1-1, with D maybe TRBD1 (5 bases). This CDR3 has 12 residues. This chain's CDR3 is CTTGGENTEAFF. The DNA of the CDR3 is TGTACCACTGGGGGTGAGAACACTGAAGCTTTCTTT.